This T cell receptor beta chain was retrieved from a study of T cell repertoires in cytomegalovirus infection. On the study more broadly: Selected CMV epitopes included recently identified HLA-C-restricted ones as well as well-studied HLA-B-restricted ones.

This clonotype has ten or more counts. What it binds is unknown. TCRdb reprocessed the reads with MiXCR, giving one entry per CDR3 protein. The table records about 900,000 distinct CDR3 sequences, 30% to 40% of them present only once. The CDR3 runs 16 residues. V lost 5 bases to trimming and J lost 7 bases, with 21 bases between them. CDR1 and CDR2 (germline): SGHVS, FNYEAQ. The TCR originated in a human donor in good health (CMV status not recorded). Some clones in this sample may be carry-over from other donors' samples. V gene TRBV7-6 combines with J gene TRBJ2-1, with D possibly being TRBD2 (7 bases). The specimen was cultured CD8+ T cells from PBMCs, collected from culture after CMV antigen stimulation. CDR3: CASSLSLGGTMNEQFF. The CDR3 bases are TGTGCCAGCAGCCTCTCACTGGGGGGGACAATGAATGAGCAGTTCTTC. The full variable domain, in which reference TRBV7-6 and TRBJ2-1 provide the parts outside the CDR3, is GAGVSQSPRYKVTKRGQDVALRCDPISGHVSLYWYRQALGQGPEFLTYFNYEAQQDKSGLPNDRFSAERPEGSISTLTIQRTEQRDSAMYRCASSLSLGGTMNEQFFGPGTRLTVL.